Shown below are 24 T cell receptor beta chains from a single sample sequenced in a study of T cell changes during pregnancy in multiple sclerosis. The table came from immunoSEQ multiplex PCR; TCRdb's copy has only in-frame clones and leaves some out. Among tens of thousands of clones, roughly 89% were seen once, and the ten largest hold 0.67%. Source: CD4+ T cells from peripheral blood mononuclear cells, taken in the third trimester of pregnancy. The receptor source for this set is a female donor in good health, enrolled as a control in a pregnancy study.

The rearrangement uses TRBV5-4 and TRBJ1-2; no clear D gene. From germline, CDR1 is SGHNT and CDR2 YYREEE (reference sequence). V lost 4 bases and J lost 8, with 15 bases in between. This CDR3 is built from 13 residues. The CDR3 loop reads CASSPDLRGGYTF. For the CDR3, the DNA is TGTGCCAGCAGCCCGGACCTTAGAGGGGGCTACACCTTC.

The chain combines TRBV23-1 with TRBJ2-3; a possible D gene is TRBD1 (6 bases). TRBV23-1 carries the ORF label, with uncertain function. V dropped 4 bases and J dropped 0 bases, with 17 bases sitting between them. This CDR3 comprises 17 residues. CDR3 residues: CASSPPGQKLSTDTQYF. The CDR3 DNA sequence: TGCGCCAGCAGTCCCCCCGGACAGAAACTTAGCACAGATACGCAGTATTTT.

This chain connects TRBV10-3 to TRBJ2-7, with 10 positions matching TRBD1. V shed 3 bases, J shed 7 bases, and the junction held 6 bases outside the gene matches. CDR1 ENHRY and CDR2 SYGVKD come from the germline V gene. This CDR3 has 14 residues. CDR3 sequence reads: CAISERQGAREQYF. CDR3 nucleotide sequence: TGTGCCATCAGTGAAAGACAGGGGGCAAGAGAGCAGTACTTC.

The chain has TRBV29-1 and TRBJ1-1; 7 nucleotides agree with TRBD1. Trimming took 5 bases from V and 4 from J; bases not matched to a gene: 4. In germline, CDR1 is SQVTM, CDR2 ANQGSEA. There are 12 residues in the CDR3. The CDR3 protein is CSVSGGPTEAFF. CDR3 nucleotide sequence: TGCAGCGTTTCAGGGGGGCCCACTGAAGCTTTCTTT.

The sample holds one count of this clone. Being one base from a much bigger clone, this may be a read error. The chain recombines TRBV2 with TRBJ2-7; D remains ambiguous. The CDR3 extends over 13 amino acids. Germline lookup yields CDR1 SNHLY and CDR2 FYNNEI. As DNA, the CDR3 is TGTGCCGGCAGTAAGCCGTTCGACTACGAGCAGTACTTC. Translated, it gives CAGSKPFDYEQYF.

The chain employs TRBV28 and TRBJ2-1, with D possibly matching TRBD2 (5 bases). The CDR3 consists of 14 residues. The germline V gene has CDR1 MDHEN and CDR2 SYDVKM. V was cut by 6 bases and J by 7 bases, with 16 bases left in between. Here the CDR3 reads CASSPSGGRNEQFF. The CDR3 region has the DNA TGTGCCAGCAGCCCAAGTGGCGGGCGGAATGAGCAGTTCTTC.

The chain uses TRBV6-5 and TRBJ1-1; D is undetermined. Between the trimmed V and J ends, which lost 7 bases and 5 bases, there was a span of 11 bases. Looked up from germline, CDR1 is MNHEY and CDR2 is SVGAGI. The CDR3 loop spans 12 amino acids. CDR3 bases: TGTGCCAGCACCAGGACTGGGACTGAAGCTTTCTTT. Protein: CASTRTGTEAFF.

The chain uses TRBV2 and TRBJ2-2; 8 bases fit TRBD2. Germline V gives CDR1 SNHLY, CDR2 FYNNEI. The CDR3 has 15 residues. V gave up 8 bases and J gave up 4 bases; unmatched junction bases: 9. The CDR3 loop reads CASRRSGGPTGELFF. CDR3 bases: TGTGCCAGCCGACGAAGCGGGGGACCCACCGGGGAGCTGTTTTTT.

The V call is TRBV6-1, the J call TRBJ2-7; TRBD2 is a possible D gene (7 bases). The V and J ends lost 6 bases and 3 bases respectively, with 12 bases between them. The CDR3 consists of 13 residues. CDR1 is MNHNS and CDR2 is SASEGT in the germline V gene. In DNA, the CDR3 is TGTGCCAGCAGCAGGGAGGGGGGCTACGAGCAGTACTTC. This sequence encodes CASSREGGYEQYF.

The CDR3 here is CTSSQGTSASSYNEQFF. Here the CDR3 DNA reads TGCACCAGCAGCCAAGGGACTAGCGCGAGCTCCTACAATGAGCAGTTCTTC. This rearrangement joins TRBV1 to TRBJ2-1; the D call of TRBD2 is as the table states it, not checked on the DNA. TRBV1 is a recognized pseudogene. CDR3 length: 17 residues.

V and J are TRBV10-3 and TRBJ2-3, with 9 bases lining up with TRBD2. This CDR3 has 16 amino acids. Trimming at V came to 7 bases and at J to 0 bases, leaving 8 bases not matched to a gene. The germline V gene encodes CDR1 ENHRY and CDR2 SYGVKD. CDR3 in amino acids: CAITQVAGASTDTQYF. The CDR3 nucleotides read TGTGCCATCACCCAAGTAGCGGGGGCTAGCACAGATACGCAGTATTTT.

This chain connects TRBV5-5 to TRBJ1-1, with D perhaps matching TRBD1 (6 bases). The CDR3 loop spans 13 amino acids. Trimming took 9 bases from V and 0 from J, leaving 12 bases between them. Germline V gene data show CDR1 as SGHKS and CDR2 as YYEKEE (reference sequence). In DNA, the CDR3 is TGTGCCACCGCGGGGGCGATGAACACTGAAGCTTTCTTT. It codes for CATAGAMNTEAFF. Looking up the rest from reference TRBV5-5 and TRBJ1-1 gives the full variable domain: DAGVTQSPTHLIKTRGQQVTLRCSPISGHKSVSWYQQVLGQGPQFIFQYYEKEERGRGNFPDRFSARQFPNYSSELNVNALLLGDSALYLCATAGAMNTEAFFGQGTRLTVV.

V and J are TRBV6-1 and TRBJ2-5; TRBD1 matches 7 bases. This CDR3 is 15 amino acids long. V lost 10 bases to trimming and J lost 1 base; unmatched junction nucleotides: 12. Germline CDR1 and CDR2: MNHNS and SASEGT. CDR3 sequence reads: CATVGLTGFQETQYF. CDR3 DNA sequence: TGTGCCACCGTAGGACTGACAGGGTTCCAAGAGACCCAGTACTTC.

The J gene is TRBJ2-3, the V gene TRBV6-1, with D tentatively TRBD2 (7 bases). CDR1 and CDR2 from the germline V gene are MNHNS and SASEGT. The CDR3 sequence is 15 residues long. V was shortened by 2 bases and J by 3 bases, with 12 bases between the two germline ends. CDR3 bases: TGTGCCAGCAGTGAACCGGGGGGCCGAACAGATACGCAGTATTTT. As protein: CASSEPGGRTDTQYF.

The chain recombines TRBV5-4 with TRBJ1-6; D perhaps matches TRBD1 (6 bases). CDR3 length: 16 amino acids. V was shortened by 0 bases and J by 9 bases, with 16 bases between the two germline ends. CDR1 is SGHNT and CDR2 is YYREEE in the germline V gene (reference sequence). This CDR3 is CASSLGDTGGLSPLHF. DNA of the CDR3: TGTGCCAGCAGCTTGGGGGACACGGGAGGTCTTTCACCCCTCCACTTT.

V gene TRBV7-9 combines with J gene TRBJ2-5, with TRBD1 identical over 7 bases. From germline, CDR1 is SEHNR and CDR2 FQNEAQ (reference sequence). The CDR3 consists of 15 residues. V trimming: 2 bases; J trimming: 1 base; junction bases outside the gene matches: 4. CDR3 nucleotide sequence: TGTGCCAGCAGCTTACGGGACAGCCCCCAAGAGACCCAGTACTTC. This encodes CASSLRDSPQETQYF.

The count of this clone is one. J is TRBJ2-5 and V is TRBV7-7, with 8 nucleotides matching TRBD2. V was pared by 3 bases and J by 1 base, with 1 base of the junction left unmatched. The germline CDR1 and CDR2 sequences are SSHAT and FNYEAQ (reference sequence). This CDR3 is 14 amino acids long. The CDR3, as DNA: TGTGCCAGCAGCTTTAGCGGGGTCCAAGAGACCCAGTACTTC. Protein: CASSFSGVQETQYF.

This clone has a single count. The CDR3 bases are TGTGCCAGCAGCTACAGTTCACTAGCGGGGCTGGTCGGGGAGCTGTTTTTT. Translated: CASSYSSLAGLVGELFF. The chain joins TRBV7-2 to TRBJ2-2, with 10 nucleotides matching TRBD2. This CDR3 is 17 amino acids long. The ends lost 4 bases at V and 7 bases at J; junction bases unmatched: 12. Germline CDR1 is SGHTA and CDR2 is FQGNSA.

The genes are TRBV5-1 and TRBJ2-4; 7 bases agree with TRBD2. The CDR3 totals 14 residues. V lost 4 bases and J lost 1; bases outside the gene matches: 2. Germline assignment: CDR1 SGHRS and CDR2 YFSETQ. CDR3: CASSVRGAKNIQYF. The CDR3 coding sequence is TGCGCCAGCAGCGTGCGGGGGGCCAAAAACATTCAGTACTTC.

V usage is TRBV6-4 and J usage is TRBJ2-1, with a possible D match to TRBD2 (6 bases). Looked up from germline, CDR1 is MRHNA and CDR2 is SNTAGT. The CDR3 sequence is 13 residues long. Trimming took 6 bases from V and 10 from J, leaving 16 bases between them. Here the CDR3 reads CASSRDSLGEQFF. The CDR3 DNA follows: TGTGCCAGCAGCAGGGACTCCCTGGGGGAGCAGTTCTTC.

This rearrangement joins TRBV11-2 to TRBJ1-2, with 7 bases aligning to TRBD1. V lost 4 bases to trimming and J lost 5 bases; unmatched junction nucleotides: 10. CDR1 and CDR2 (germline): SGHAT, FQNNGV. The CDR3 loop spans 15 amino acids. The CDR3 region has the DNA TGTGCCAGCAGCTCCTGGGACAGCGGTCAGTATGGCTACACCTTC. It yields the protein CASSSWDSGQYGYTF. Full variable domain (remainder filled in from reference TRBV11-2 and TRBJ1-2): EAGVAQSPRYKIIEKRQSVAFWCNPISGHATLYWYQQILGQGPKLLIQFQNNGVVDDSQLPKDRFSAERLKGVDSTLKIQPAKLEDSAVYLCASSSWDSGQYGYTFGSGTRLTVV.

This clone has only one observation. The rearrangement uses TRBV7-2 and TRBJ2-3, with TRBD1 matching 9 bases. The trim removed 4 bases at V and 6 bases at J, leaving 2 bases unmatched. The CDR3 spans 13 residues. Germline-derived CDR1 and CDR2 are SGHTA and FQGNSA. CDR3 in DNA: TGTGCCAGCAGCTCAGGGACAGGGGATACGCAGTATTTT. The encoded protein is CASSSGTGDTQYF.

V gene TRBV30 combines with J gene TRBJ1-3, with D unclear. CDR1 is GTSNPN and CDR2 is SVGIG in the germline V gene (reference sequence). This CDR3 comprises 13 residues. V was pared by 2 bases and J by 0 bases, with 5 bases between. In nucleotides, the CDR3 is TGTGCCTGGAGTCTAAGCTCTGGAAACACCATATATTTT. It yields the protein CAWSLSSGNTIYF.

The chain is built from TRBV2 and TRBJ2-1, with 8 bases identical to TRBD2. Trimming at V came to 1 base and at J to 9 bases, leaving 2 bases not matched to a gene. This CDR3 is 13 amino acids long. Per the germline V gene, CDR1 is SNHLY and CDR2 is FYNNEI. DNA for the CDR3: TGTGCCAGCAGTGAAGGACTAGCGACTGAGCAGTTCTTC. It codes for CASSEGLATEQFF.